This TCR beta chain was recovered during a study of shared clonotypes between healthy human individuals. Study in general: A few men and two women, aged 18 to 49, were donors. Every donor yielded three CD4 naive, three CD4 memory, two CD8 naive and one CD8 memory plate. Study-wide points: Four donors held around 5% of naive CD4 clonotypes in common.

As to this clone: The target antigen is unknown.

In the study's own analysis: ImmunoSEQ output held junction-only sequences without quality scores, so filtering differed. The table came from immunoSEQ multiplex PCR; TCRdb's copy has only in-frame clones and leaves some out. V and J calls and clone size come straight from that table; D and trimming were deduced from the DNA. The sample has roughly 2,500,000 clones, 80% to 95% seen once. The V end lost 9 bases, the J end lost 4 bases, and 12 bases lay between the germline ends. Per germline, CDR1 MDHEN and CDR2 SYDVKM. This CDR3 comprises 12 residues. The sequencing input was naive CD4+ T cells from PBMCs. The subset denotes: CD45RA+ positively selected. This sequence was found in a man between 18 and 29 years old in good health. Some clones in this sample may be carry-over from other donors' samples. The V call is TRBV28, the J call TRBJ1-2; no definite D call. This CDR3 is CASYDLSYGYTF. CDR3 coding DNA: TGTGCCAGTTACGATTTATCCTATGGCTACACCTTC.